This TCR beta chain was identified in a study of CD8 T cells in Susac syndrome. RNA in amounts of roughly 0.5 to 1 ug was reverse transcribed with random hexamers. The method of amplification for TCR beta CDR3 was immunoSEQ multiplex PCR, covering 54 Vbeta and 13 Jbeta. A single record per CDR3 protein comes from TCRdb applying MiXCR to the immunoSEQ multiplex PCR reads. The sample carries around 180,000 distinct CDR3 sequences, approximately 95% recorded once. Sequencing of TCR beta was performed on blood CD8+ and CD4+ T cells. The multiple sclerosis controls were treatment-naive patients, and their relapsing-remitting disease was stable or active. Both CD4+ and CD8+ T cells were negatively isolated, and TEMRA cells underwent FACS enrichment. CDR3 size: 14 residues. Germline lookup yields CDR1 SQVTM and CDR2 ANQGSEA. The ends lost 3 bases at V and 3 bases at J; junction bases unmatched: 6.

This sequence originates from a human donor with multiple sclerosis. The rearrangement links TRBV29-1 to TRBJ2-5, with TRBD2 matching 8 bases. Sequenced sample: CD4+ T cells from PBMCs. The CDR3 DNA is TGCAGCGTTGAGCGGGGGGCGAGGAAAGAGACCCAGTACTTC. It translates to CSVERGARKETQYF.